The clone carrying this TCR beta chain has just a few counts. The time point denotes: newly diagnosed GD, antithyroid drugs for less than 3 months. Following extraction of RNA from PBMCs, that RNA was used to make the TCR library. The CDR3 extends over 14 amino acids. Germline V lookup: CDR1 MNHEY, CDR2 SVGEGT. Trimming cost V 8 bases and J 4 bases, with 14 bases left between them. The TCR beta library used iRepertoire HTBI primers with Arm-PCR amplification of CDR3. TCRdb independently ran MiXCR on the multiplex PCR reads; one entry per CDR3 protein. This table holds 550,000 to 600,000 distinct CDR3 sequences, about 16% found once. The record originates from a study of regulatory T cells in long-lasting Graves disease. The data were also submitted as part of a second study, on T cells in Graves' hyperthyroidism and ophthalmopathy.

The sample consisted of peripheral blood mononuclear cells (PBMCs), taken at new diagnosis, from a patient treated with antithyroid drugs. The chain couples TRBV6-2 or TRBV6-3 to TRBJ1-4; perhaps TRBD1 as D (6 bases). The sequence came from a man aged 18-30 years with Graves disease. In DNA, the CDR3 is TGTGCCAGCTGGAGAAAGGGGGTTAATGAAAAACTGTTTTTT. This codes for CASWRKGVNEKLFF.